These 7 T cell receptor beta chains originate from one sample sequenced in a study of beta chain features in type 1 diabetes. The study reverse transcribed the entire isolated RNA, so it sequenced expressed TCRB transcripts. Clones were sequenced by immunoSEQ multiplex PCR, and TCRdb holds only the in-frame ones, with some missing. Of about 620,000 clones listed, around 15% are singletons. Sequencing was carried out using naive CD4+ T cells from blood. Every receptor here comes from a man aged 18 to 30 in good health.

The V call is TRBV12-5, the J call TRBJ1-5; 9 bases line up with TRBD1. The length of the CDR3 is 14 residues. V shed 7 bases and J 4 bases; nucleotides not matched to a gene: 5. Germline loops: CDR1 LGHNT, CDR2 FRNRAP. The CDR3 loop is CASARQGGNQPQHF. The CDR3, as DNA: TGTGCTAGTGCCCGACAGGGGGGAAATCAGCCCCAGCATTTT.

The gene calls are TRBV25-1 and TRBJ1-1, with D tentatively TRBD1 (5 bases). V lost 6 bases and J 8 bases, leaving 19 bases between the germline ends. Germline V gene sequence: CDR1 MGHDK, CDR2 SYGVNS. This CDR3 spans 14 amino acids. Here the CDR3 reads CASRVEGGAREAFF. The CDR3, as DNA: TGTGCCAGCAGGGTCGAAGGTGGGGCGAGAGAAGCTTTCTTT.

This chain joins TRBV25-1 and TRBJ1-4; D remains ambiguous. Trimming removed 6 bases at V and 0 bases at J, with 8 bases between. Germline values: CDR1 MGHDK, CDR2 SYGVNS. The CDR3 is made up of 14 amino acids. CDR3 nucleotides: TGTGCCAGCAGATCACGGGCAACTAATGAAAAACTGTTTTTT. Amino acids: CASRSRATNEKLFF.

The chain is built from TRBV7-2 and TRBJ2-5; a possible D gene is TRBD1 (5 bases). The CDR3 has 15 amino acids. Trimming removed 5 bases at V and 5 bases at J, with 18 bases between. Germline V lookup: CDR1 SGHTA, CDR2 FQGNSA. CDR3 loop: CASSIGQGLPETQYF. The CDR3, as DNA: TGTGCCAGCAGCATCGGGCAGGGATTGCCGGAGACCCAGTACTTC.

About this clone itself: Other DNA variants within this sample encode the same CDR3. The CDR3 coding sequence is TGCGCCAGCAGCCAAGTAGGGGGCAATCAGCCCCAGCATTTT. It codes for CASSQVGGNQPQHF. This chain uses TRBV4-3 with TRBJ1-5; D might be TRBD1 (5 bases). Per germline, CDR1 LGHNA and CDR2 YSLEER. This CDR3 spans 14 amino acids. With 1 base removed from V and 2 bases from J, the gap between germline ends came to 6 bases.

The V and J genes are TRBV11-2 and TRBJ1-4; a weak D match, TRBD1 (6 bases). Trimming took off 3 bases at V and 5 bases at J, with 22 bases between the two ends. The CDR3 sequence is 18 residues long. From germline, CDR1 is SGHAT and CDR2 FQNNGV. The CDR3 region has the DNA TGTGCCAGCAGCTTTCTTGTCGGACAGAACCGCTTAAATGAAAAACTGTTTTTT. It yields the protein CASSFLVGQNRLNEKLFF.

The chain carries TRBV4-1 and TRBJ2-1; 7 bases line up with TRBD2. The CDR3 has 15 residues. Germline assignment: CDR1 MGHRA and CDR2 YSYEKL. V dropped 4 bases and J dropped 2; count of bases not matched to a gene: 5. Here the CDR3 reads CASSPQSGAYNEQFF. The CDR3 nucleotides read TGCGCCAGCAGCCCCCAGAGCGGGGCCTACAATGAGCAGTTCTTC.